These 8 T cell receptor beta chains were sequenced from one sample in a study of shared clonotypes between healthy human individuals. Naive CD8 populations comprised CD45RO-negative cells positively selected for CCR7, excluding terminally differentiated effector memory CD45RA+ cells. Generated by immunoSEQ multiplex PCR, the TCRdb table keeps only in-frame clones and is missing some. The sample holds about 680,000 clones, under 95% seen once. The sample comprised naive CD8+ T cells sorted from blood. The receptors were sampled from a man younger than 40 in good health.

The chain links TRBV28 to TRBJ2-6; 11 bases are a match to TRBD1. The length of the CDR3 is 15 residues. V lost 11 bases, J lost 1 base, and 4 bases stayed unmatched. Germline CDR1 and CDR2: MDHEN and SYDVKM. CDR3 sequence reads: CACGQGASGANVLTF. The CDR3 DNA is TGTGCCTGTGGACAGGGGGCGTCTGGGGCCAACGTCCTGACTTTC.

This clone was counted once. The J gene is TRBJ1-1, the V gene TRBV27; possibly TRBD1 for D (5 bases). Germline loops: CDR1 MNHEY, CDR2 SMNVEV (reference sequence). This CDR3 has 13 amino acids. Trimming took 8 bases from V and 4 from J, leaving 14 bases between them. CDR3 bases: TGTGCCAGCTCCCGGGGCCTGGTCACTGAAGCTTTCTTT. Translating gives CASSRGLVTEAFF.

The CDR3 reads CASVPSGTKNTEAFF. The CDR3 DNA reads TGTGCCAGCGTACCTTCGGGGACAAAAAACACTGAAGCTTTCTTT. This rearrangement joins TRBV2 to TRBJ1-1, with D maybe TRBD1 (6 bases). CDR1 is SNHLY and CDR2 is FYNNEI in the germline V gene. V gave up 8 bases and J gave up 2 bases, with 18 bases separating them. The CDR3 length is 15 residues.

DNA of the CDR3: TGTGCCAGCAGCTTAGGAGGGACTGGAACCTACGAGCAGTACTTC. This translates into CASSLGGTGTYEQYF. V is TRBV11-1 and J is TRBJ2-7, with D tentatively TRBD2 (6 bases). The CDR3 length is 15 residues. V dropped 1 base and J dropped 2 bases, with 12 bases sitting between them. Germline assignment: CDR1 SGHAT and CDR2 FQDESV (reference sequence).

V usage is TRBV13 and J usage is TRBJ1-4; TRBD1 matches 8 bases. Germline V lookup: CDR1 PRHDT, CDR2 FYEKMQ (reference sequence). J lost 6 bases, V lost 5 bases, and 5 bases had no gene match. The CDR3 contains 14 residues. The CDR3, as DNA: TGTGCCAGCAGCCTACAGGGGGAATATGAAAAACTGTTTTTT. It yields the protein CASSLQGEYEKLFF.

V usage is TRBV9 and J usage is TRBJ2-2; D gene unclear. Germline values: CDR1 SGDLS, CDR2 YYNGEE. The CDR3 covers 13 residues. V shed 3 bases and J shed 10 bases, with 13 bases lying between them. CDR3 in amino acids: CASSAPLAMELFF. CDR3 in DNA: TGTGCCAGCAGCGCGCCGTTAGCCATGGAGCTGTTTTTT.

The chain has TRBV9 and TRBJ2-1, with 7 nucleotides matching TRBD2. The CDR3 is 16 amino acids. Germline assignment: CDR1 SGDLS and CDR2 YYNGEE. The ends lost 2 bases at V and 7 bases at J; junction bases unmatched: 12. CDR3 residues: CASSVGTMTRENEQFF. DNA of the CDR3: TGTGCCAGCAGCGTGGGGACTATGACGCGGGAGAATGAGCAGTTCTTC. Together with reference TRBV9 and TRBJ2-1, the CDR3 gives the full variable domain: DSGVTQTPKHLITATGQRVTLRCSPRSGDLSVYWYQQSLDQGLQFLIQYYNGEERAKGNILERFSAQQFPDLHSELNLSSLELGDSALYFCASSVGTMTRENEQFFGPGTRLTVL.

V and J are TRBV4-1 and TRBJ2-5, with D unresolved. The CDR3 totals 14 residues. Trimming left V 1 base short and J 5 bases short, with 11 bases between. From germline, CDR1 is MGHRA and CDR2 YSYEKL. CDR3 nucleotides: TGCGCCAGCAGCCAAGGAACTGACGGGGAGACCCAGTACTTC. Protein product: CASSQGTDGETQYF.